The 12 T cell receptor beta chains below all came from one sample that was sequenced in a study of cytomegalovirus exposure and HLA in healthy donors. The PCR employed 60 Vbeta primers together with 13 Jbeta primers. Method: immunoSEQ multiplex PCR; TCRdb's copy keeps in-frame clones and lacks some. The table has about 67,000 clones, 60% to 80% seen once. The sample taken for sequencing was PBMCs. The receptor set was obtained from a man aged 60 to 69 in good health and CMV-seropositive.

This clone has a handful of counts. The chain uses TRBV6-4 and TRBJ2-3; D is ambiguous. V lost 3 bases, J lost 2 bases, and 6 bases lay in between. In germline, CDR1 is MRHNA, CDR2 SNTAGT. CDR3 length: 13 amino acids. CDR3: CASSERLTDTQYF. CDR3 nucleotide sequence: TGTGCCAGCAGTGAGAGGCTCACAGATACGCAGTATTTT.

The CDR3 DNA reads as TGCGCCAGCAGCCCACAGGGTTCCGGTGAAAAACTGTTTTTT. Translation gives CASSPQGSGEKLFF. The chain couples TRBV5-1 to TRBJ1-4; tentatively, D is TRBD1 (6 bases). CDR3 length: 14 amino acids. The germline gives CDR1 SGHRS, CDR2 YFSETQ. Trimming took off 4 bases at V and 7 bases at J, with 14 bases between the two ends.

CDR3 amino acids: CASSREEDRGRERYGYTF. CDR3 in DNA: TGTGCCAGCAGCCGAGAGGAGGACAGGGGGCGCGAGAGATATGGCTACACCTTC. This chain joins TRBV11-3 and TRBJ1-2, with TRBD1 matching 11 bases. The CDR3 loop spans 18 amino acids. V shed 5 bases, J shed 5 bases, and the junction held 16 bases outside the gene matches. Germline V CDR1 and CDR2: SGHNT, YENEEA.

The V gene is TRBV4-1, the J gene TRBJ1-2; 7 positions match TRBD1. This CDR3 spans 16 amino acids. After removal of 1 base from V and 7 bases from J, the junction contained 12 bases not matched to a gene. The germline V gene encodes CDR1 MGHRA and CDR2 YSYEKL. The CDR3 coding sequence is TGCGCCAGCAGCCAAGTCCCTCCCACAGGGGCAACTGGCTACACCTTC. Translating it yields CASSQVPPTGATGYTF.

This clone was found once. The rearrangement uses TRBV18 and TRBJ1-4; 7 bases align to TRBD1. The V gene end was trimmed by 3 bases and the J gene end by 8 bases; junction bases not matched to a gene: 6. The CDR3 length is 14 residues. Germline lookup yields CDR1 KGHSH and CDR2 LQKENI. In DNA, the CDR3 is TGTGCCAGCTCACCTGACAGGGTAGAGGAAAAACTGTTTTTT. This gives the protein CASSPDRVEEKLFF.

This rearrangement joins TRBV9 to TRBJ1-1; D unclear. Trimming shortened V by 2 bases and J by 2 bases, and 19 bases separated the two germline ends. Looked up from germline, CDR1 is SGDLS and CDR2 is YYNGEE. The CDR3 totals 17 residues. The CDR3 coding sequence is TGTGCCAGCAGCGTGGCGGCATCTTCTGTTCGAAACACTGAAGCTTTCTTT. As protein: CASSVAASSVRNTEAFF.

The chain carries TRBV5-5 and TRBJ2-7, with TRBD2 matching 9 bases. CDR1 and CDR2 from the germline V gene are SGHKS and YYEKEE (reference sequence). V dropped 2 bases and J dropped 1; count of bases not matched to a gene: 7. The CDR3 length is 16 residues. The CDR3 nucleotides read TGTGCCAGCAGCTTATCGGTTGCGGGAGGGTCCTACGAGCAGTACTTC. Encoded protein: CASSLSVAGGSYEQYF.

This clone has only one observation. The gene calls are TRBV18 and TRBJ2-5, with 7 nucleotides matching TRBD1. The V and J ends lost 3 bases and 4 bases, in that order; junction bases with no gene match: 8. This CDR3 contains 15 residues. The V gene's germline CDR1 is KGHSH and CDR2 LQKENI. CDR3: CASSPQGQLRETQYF. In DNA, the CDR3 is TGTGCCAGCTCACCCCAGGGACAGCTAAGAGAGACCCAGTACTTC.

The chain couples TRBV10-2 to TRBJ2-4; D perhaps matches TRBD2 (7 bases). V lost 7 bases to trimming and J lost 0 bases, with 25 bases between them. The CDR3 totals 19 residues. The germline V gene encodes CDR1 WSHSY and CDR2 SAAADI. The CDR3 is CASTPWGGGPQVAKNIQYF. DNA of the CDR3: TGCGCCAGCACTCCATGGGGCGGGGGCCCTCAAGTAGCCAAAAACATTCAGTACTTC.

The CDR3 reads CASSQQGRGYSEAFF. The CDR3 bases are TGTGCCAGTAGTCAGCAGGGCCGTGGATACTCTGAAGCTTTCTTT. The J gene is TRBJ1-1, the V gene TRBV19, with TRBD1 as a possible D gene (5 bases). Trimming took 5 bases from V and 6 from J, leaving 19 bases between them. Germline CDR1 and CDR2: LNHDA and SQIVND (reference sequence). This CDR3 is 15 amino acids long.

V is TRBV19 and J is TRBJ2-1; 12 bases fit TRBD2. Trimming at V came to 6 bases and at J to 7 bases, leaving 4 bases not matched to a gene. The CDR3 has 14 amino acids. In germline, CDR1 is LNHDA, CDR2 SQIVND (reference sequence). This chain's CDR3 is CASRRTSGGNEQFF. The CDR3 DNA reads as TGTGCCAGTAGGAGAACTAGCGGGGGGAATGAGCAGTTCTTC.

This chain links TRBV6-7 with TRBJ1-1; 8 nucleotides line up with TRBD1. TRBV6-7 counts as an open reading frame of uncertain function. The CDR3 is 13 amino acids. After removal of 6 bases from V and 5 bases from J, the junction contained 5 bases not matched to a gene. The chain's CDR3 is CASRPQGATEAFF. CDR3 nucleotide sequence: TGTGCCAGCAGACCCCAGGGGGCAACTGAAGCTTTCTTT.